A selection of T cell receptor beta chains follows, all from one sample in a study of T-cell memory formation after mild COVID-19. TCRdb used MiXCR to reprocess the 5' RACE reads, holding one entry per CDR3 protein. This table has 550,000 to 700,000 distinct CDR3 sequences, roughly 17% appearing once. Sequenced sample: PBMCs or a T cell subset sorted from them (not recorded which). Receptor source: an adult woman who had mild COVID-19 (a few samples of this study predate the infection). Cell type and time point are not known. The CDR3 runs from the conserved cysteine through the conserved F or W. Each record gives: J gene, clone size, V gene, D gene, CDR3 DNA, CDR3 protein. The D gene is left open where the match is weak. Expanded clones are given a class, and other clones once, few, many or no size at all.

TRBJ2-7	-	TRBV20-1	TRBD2	TGCAGTGCTAGGTCTAGCGGGAGGGCCGGGGAGCAGTACTTC	CSARSSGRAGEQYF
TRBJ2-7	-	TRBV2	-	TGTGCCAGCAGTGAACTAGCGATCAGAAACAGCTACGAGCAGTACTTC	CASSELAIRNSYEQYF
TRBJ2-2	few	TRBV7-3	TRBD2	TGTGCCAGCACCACCCTGGCGGGGGCCGGGGAGCTGTTTTTT	CASTTLAGAGELFF
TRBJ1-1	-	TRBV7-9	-	TGTGCCAGCAGCTTCTCGACAGGTTTAAAGACTGAAGCTTTCTTT	CASSFSTGLKTEAFF
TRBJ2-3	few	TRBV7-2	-	TGTGCCAGCAGCTTTCCCAGCCGGGGCGTCGGAGCAGATACGCAGTATTTT	CASSFPSRGVGADTQYF
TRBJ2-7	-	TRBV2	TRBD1	TGTGCCAGCAGTAAAGGGACAGGGGGTCCCTACGAGCAGTACTTC	CASSKGTGGPYEQYF
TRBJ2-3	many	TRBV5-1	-	TGCGCCAGCAGCTTGGGCTCTCTACAGGGTAGCACAGATACGCAGTATTTT	CASSLGSLQGSTDTQYF
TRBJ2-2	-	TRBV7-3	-	TGTGCCAGCAGCTTACCAGGGTCCGGCGGGGAGCTGTTTTTT	CASSLPGSGGELFF
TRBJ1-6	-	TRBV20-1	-	TGCAGTGCTAGACCGACGGGGGCCTTATACTCACCCCTCCACTTT	CSARPTGALYSPLHF
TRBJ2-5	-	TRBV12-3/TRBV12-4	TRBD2	TGTGCCAGCAGGATAAACCCCGGACTAGCCAAAGAGACCCAGTACTTC	CASRINPGLAKETQYF
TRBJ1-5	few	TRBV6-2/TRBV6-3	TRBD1	TGTGCCAGCAGGGCAGGACAGGAATATCAGCCCCAGCATTTT	CASRAGQEYQPQHF
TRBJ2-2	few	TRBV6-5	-	TGTGCCAGCAGTGGGACTGCCTCCTCCGACACCGGGGAGCTGTTTTTT	CASSGTASSDTGELFF
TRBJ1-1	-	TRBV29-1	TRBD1	TGCAGCGTTGACCTCGGACAGGACGCGGTAGCTTTCTTT	CSVDLGQDAVAFF
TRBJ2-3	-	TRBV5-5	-	TGTGCCAGCAGCTTGGGCCCCAGCGGATACCTTAGCACAGATACGCAGTATTTT	CASSLGPSGYLSTDTQYF
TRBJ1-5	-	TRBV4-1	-	TGCGCCAGCAGCCAAGAAGGACACACAAACGGGCGTCAGCCCCAGCATTTT	CASSQEGHTNGRQPQHF